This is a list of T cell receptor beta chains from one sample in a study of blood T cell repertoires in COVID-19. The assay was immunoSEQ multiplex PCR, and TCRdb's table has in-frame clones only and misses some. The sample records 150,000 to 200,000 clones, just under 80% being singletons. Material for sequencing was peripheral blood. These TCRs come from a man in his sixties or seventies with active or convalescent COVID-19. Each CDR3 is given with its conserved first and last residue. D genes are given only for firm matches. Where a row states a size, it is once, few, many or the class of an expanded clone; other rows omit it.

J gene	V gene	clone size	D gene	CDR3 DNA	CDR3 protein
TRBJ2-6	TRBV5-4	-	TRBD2	TGTGCCAGCAGCTTGGCCGGGGGGGGTGGGGCCAACGTCCTGACTTTC	CASSLAGGGGANVLTF
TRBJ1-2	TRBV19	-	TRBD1	TGTGCCAGTAGCAACGCGGGACAGGGTTATGGCTACACCTTC	CASSNAGQGYGYTF
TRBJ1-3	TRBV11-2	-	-	TGTGCCAGCAGCTTTGGACAGAGAAACACCATATATTTT	CASSFGQRNTIYF
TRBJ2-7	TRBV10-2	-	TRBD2	TGCGCCAGCAGTGAGCGGGGGGAGGGGTCACGGGAGCAGTACTTC	CASSERGEGSREQYF
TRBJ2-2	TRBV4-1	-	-	TGCGCCAGCAGCCAAGATCCAGGGACCGGGGAGCTGTTTTTT	CASSQDPGTGELFF
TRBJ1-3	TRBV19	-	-	TGTGCCAGTTCAGACAGGACTGGAAACACCATATATTTT	CASSDRTGNTIYF
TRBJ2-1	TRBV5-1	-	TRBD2	TGCGCCAGCAGCTTGTGGGCTAGCGGGCCCAATGAGCAGTTCTTC	CASSLWASGPNEQFF
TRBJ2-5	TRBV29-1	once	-	TGCAGCGTTCATCAGGGTCAGGAGACCCAGTACTTC	CSVHQGQETQYF
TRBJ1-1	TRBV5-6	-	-	TGTGCCAGCAGCTTGGGTCGAGCAGGGACTGAAGCTTTCTTT	CASSLGRAGTEAFF
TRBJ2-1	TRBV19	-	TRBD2	TGTGCCAGTAGTGTAGCGGGAGCGGGTAGGAATGAGCAGTTCTTC	CASSVAGAGRNEQFF
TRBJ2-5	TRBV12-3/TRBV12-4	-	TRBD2	TGTGCCAGCAGTTCACTAGCGGAAGAGACCCAGTACTTC	CASSSLAEETQYF
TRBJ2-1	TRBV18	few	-	TGTGCCAGCTCACCAATGGGGGGCTCCTACAATGAGCAGTTCTTC	CASSPMGGSYNEQFF
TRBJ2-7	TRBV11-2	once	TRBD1	TGTGCCAGCAGCTCGACAGGGTCATTCTCCTACGAGCAGTACTTC	CASSSTGSFSYEQYF
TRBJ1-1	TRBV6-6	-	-	-	CASSSSDWNTEAFF
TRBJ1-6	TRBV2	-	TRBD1	TGTGCCAGCAGTGAATTTCAGGGGGTACAATCACCCCTCCACTTT	CASSEFQGVQSPLHF
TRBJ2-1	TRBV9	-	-	TGTGCCAGCAGCCGACGAGGGGACTTCAGTTACAATGAGCAGTTCTTC	CASSRRGDFSYNEQFF
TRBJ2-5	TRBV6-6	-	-	TGTGCCAGCAGGGGCCAGGAGACCCAGTACTTC	CASRGQETQYF
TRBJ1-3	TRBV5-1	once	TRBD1	TGCGCCAGCCGCTGGGACAGCCGCTCTGGAAACACCATATATTTT	CASRWDSRSGNTIYF
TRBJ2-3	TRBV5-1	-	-	TGCGCCAGCAGCTTGGCCGAAGGTGGCGGGGCAGATACGCAGTATTTT	CASSLAEGGGADTQYF
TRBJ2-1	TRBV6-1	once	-	TGTGCCAGCAGTGAAAGGGGGTTCTACAATGAGCAGTTCTTC	CASSERGFYNEQFF
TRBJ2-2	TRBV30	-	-	TGTGCCCATATGCGTCCCGGGGAGCTGTTTTTT	CAHMRPGELFF